The 13 T cell receptor beta chains given below trace back to one sample, sequenced in a study of T cells in Graves' hyperthyroidism and ophthalmopathy. RNA transcripts yielded amplified TCR beta CDR3 regions. A set of HTBI primers served as the primers for a first-round RT-PCR of the TCR CDR3. TCRdb analysed the multiplex PCR reads with MiXCR anew, one entry per CDR3 protein. This repertoire shows fewer than 750,000 distinct CDR3 sequences, about 43% found once; its top ten account for around 8%. The sample was peripheral blood or thyroid tissue (not recorded which). The receptors stem from a woman aged 18 to 35 with Graves' hyperthyroidism.

The chain carries TRBV7-2 and TRBJ1-2, with a tentative D call TRBD1 (6 bases). Germline V lookup: CDR1 SGHTA, CDR2 FQGNSA. V gave up 3 bases and J gave up 8 bases, with 13 bases separating them. CDR3 length: 13 residues. CDR3 amino acids: CASSFTGAGGYTF. The CDR3 coding sequence is TGTGCCAGCAGCTTTACGGGGGCTGGAGGCTACACCTTC.

In this sample, this clonotype turned up many times. The chain carries TRBV12-5 and TRBJ1-1; D gene uncertain. The ends were cut back, 3 bases at V and 0 bases at J, with 5 bases in the middle. The CDR3 consists of 13 residues. Germline CDR1 reads LGHNT; CDR2 reads FRNRAP. CDR3 amino acids: CASGFSLNTEAFF. The CDR3 region has the DNA TGTGCTAGTGGTTTTAGTCTGAACACTGAAGCTTTCTTT.

This clonotype was observed at least ten times. The chain carries TRBV11-3 and TRBJ1-1; maybe TRBD1 (5 bases). The CDR3 loop spans 13 amino acids. Trimming took off 5 bases at V and 5 bases at J, with 12 bases between the two ends. Germline values: CDR1 SGHNT, CDR2 YENEEA. The CDR3 DNA reads as TGTGCCAGCAGCGCCAGGGCGGGAACTGAAGCTTTCTTT. Protein product: CASSARAGTEAFF.

V usage is TRBV11-3 and J usage is TRBJ1-1; no clear D gene. V lost 3 bases, J lost 5 bases, and 13 bases lay in between. This CDR3 is built from 14 residues. CDR1 is SGHNT, CDR2 YENEEA, per germline. The CDR3 DNA follows: TGTGCCAGCAGCTTGGGTAGGGTAAAAACTGAAGCTTTCTTT. It is translated as CASSLGRVKTEAFF. The entire variable domain, with the rest obtained from reference TRBV11-3 and TRBJ1-1, is as follows: EAGVVQSPRYKIIEKKQPVAFWCNPISGHNTLYWYLQNLGQGPELLIRYENEEAVDDSQLPKDRFSAERLKGVDSTLKIQPAELGDSAVYLCASSLGRVKTEAFFGQGTRLTVV.

The chain uses TRBV12-3 or TRBV12-4 and TRBJ1-2; no clear D. Trimming left V 2 bases short and J 2 bases short, with 9 bases between. This CDR3 comprises 14 residues. The CDR3 bases are TGTGCCAGCAGTTTAATTTCAGAGAACTATGGCTACACCTTC. This translates into CASSLISENYGYTF.

There are a few counts of this clonotype. This sequence joins TRBV3-2 and TRBJ2-5; the DNA was not used to check the table's D call, TRBD1. TRBV3-2 is an annotated pseudogene. The CDR3 is 12 residues long. The DNA for the CDR3 is TGTGCCAGGGCCGCCCTGTGGGAGACCCAGTACTTC. Its translation is CARAALWETQYF.

This clonotype was counted at least ten times. The J gene is TRBJ1-2, the V gene TRBV15; D is possibly TRBD1 (5 bases). The V gene's germline CDR1 is LNHNV and CDR2 YYDKDF (reference sequence). V was clipped by 5 bases and J by 0 bases, with 16 bases between them. The CDR3 length is 16 residues. CDR3 nucleotide sequence: TGTGCCACCAGCCCCACTCTGGGGGGGACTAACTATGGCTACACCTTC. Residues: CATSPTLGGTNYGYTF. The full variable domain, rest sourced from reference TRBV15 and TRBJ1-2, is DAMVIQNPRYQVTQFGKPVTLSCSQTLNHNVMYWYQQKSSQAPKLLFHYYDKDFNNEADTPDNFQSRRPNTSFCFLDIRSPGLGDTAMYLCATSPTLGGTNYGYTFGSGTRLTVV.

This sequence joins TRBV12-3 or TRBV12-4 and TRBJ1-2; 8 bases are shared with TRBD1. The CDR3 sequence is 13 residues long. After removal of 6 bases from V and 10 bases from J, the junction contained 10 bases not matched to a gene. CDR3 residues: CASSATTGGFYTF. CDR3 in DNA: TGTGCCAGCAGCGCTACAACAGGGGGTTTCTACACCTTC.

This clonotype was detected ten times or more. This chain uses TRBV12-3 or TRBV12-4 with TRBJ2-5, with 9 bases aligning to TRBD1. The ends lost 3 bases at V and 2 bases at J; junction bases unmatched: 1. The CDR3 runs 14 residues. The CDR3 sequence is CASSFGQGQETQYF. The CDR3 region has the DNA TGTGCCAGCAGTTTCGGACAGGGGCAAGAGACCCAGTACTTC.

In this sample, this clonotype turned up a few times. The V and J genes are TRBV15 and TRBJ2-2; no clear D gene. The CDR3 extends over 12 amino acids. Germline CDR1 and CDR2: LNHNV and YYDKDF (reference sequence). V lost 1 base to trimming and J lost 8 bases, with 5 bases between them. CDR3 loop: CATSRGAGELFF. Written as DNA, the CDR3 is TGTGCCACCAGCAGAGGGGCAGGGGAGCTGTTTTTT.

This clonotype was observed many times. CDR3 nucleotides: TGTGCCATCAGTGAGTCAGACATGAACACTGAAGCTTTCTTT. Residues: CAISESDMNTEAFF. This chain uses TRBV10-3 with TRBJ1-1; no clear D. CDR1 is ENHRY and CDR2 is SYGVKD in the germline V gene. The CDR3 totals 14 residues. Trimming left V 0 bases short and J 0 bases short, with 5 bases between.

This clonotype was recorded at least ten times. The chain employs TRBV24-1 and TRBJ2-5; D may be TRBD1 (6 bases). CDR1 is KGHDR and CDR2 is SFDVKD in the germline V gene. The CDR3 sequence is 15 residues long. V lost 3 bases, J lost 2 bases, and 12 bases lay in between. The CDR3 bases are TGTGCCACCAGTGATCGTAACAGGGTGCAAGAGACCCAGTACTTC. It yields the protein CATSDRNRVQETQYF.

In this sample, this clonotype turned up once. This rearrangement joins TRBV11-2 to TRBJ2-7; D is unclear. The V gene's germline CDR1 is SGHAT and CDR2 FQNNGV. Between the trimmed V and J ends, which lost 4 bases and 4 bases, there was a span of 11 bases. The CDR3 consists of 13 residues. The CDR3 spells CASSYSSEYEQYF. CDR3 DNA sequence: TGTGCCAGCAGCTATAGCTCTGAGTACGAGCAGTACTTC.